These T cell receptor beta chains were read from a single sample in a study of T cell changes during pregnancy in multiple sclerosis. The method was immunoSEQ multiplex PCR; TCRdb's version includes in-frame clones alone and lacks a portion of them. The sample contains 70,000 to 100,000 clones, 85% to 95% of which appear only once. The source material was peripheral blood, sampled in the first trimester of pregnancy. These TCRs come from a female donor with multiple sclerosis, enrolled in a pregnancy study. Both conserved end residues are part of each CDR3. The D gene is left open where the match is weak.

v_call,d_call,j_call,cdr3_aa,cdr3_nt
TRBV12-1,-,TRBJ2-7,CASSKYPSQGAGVDEQYF,TGTGCCAGCAGCAAGTACCCCTCACAGGGGGCGGGCGTTGACGAGCAGTACTTC
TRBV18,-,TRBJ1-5,CASSRGNEYSNQPQHF,TGTGCCAGCTCCAGGGGAAATGAGTATAGCAATCAGCCCCAGCATTTT
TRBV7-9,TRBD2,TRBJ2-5,CASSLGTSGETQYF,TGTGCCAGCAGCTTGGGGACTAGCGGGGAGACCCAGTACTTC
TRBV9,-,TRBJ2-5,CASSVSTQRGSGETQYF,TGTGCCAGCAGCGTCTCAACTCAAAGGGGGTCCGGGGAGACCCAGTACTTC
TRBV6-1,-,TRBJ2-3,CASSEARYF,TGTGCCAGCAGTGAAGCGAGATATTTT
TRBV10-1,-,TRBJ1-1,CASSEQAGGWNTEAFF,TGCGCCAGCAGTGAGCAGGCCGGGGGTTGGAACACTGAAGCTTTCTTT
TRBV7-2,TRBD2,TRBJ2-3,CASSLVAGGTDTQYF,TGTGCCAGCAGCTTAGTAGCGGGGGGCACAGATACGCAGTATTTT
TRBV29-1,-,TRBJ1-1,CSVEALDQAIPHTEAFF,TGCAGCGTTGAGGCCCTCGATCAGGCGATTCCCCACACTGAAGCTTTCTTT
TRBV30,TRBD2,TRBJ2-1,CAWSTGTSGRAQNEQFF,TGTGCCTGGAGTACAGGGACTAGCGGGAGGGCCCAGAATGAGCAGTTCTTC
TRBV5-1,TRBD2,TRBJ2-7,CASSLSNPNGVGGPLYEQYF,TGCGCCAGCAGCTTGAGCAACCCCAATGGGGTGGGAGGGCCCCTTTACGAGCAGTACTTC
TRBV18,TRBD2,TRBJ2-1,CASSRYTGTSGSPVLGQFF,TGTGCCAGCTCACGGTACACCGGGACTAGCGGGAGTCCAGTTCTCGGCCAGTTCTTC
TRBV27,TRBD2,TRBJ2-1,CASSFSLAAPTQFF,TGTGCCAGCAGTTTCTCGCTAGCGGCCCCTACCCAGTTCTTC
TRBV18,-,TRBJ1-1,CASSRGAGLGRAFF,TGTGCCAGCTCTCGAGGAGCGGGTTTGGGGCGAGCTTTCTTT
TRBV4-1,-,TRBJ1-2,CASSLNRNYYGYTF,TGCGCCAGCAGCCTAAACAGAAATTACTATGGCTACACCTTC
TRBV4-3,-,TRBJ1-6,CASSRGTNSPLHF,TGCGCCAGCAGCAGGGGGACTAATTCACCCCTCCACTTT
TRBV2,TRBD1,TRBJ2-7,CASSAMTGGYYEQYF,TGTGCCAGCAGCGCCATGACAGGGGGCTACTACGAGCAGTACTTC
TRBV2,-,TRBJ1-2,CASSEGRISNYGYTF,TGTGCCAGCAGTGAAGGTAGAATATCTAACTATGGCTACACCTTC
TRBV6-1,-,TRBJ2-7,CASSEGAYEQYF,TGTGCCAGCAGTGAAGGAGCCTACGAGCAGTACTTC
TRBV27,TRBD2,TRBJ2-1,CASSYTTVGLDVYNEQFF,TGTGCCAGCAGCTATACCACGGTGGGACTAGATGTGTACAATGAGCAGTTCTTC
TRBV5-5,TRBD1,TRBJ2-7,CASSPGQDYEQYF,TGTGCCAGCAGCCCGGGACAGGACTACGAGCAGTACTTC